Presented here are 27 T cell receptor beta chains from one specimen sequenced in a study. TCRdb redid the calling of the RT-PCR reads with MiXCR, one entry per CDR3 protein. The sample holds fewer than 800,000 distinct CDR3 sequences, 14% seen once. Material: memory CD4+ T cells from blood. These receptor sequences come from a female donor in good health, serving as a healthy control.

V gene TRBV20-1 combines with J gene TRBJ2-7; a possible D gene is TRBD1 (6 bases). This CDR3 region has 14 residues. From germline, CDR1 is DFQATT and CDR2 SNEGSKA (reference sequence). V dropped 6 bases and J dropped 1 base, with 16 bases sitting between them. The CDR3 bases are TGCAGTGCCCCTGACAGGCTAGATTCCTACGAGCAGTACTTC. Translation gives CSAPDRLDSYEQYF.

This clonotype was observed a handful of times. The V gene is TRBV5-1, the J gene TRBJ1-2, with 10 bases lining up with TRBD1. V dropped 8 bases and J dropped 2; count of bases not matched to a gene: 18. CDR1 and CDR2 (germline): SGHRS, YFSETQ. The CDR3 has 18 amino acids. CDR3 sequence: CASQLGLFAGQGNYGYTF. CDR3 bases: TGCGCCAGTCAGCTTGGTCTCTTCGCGGGACAGGGGAACTATGGCTACACCTTC.

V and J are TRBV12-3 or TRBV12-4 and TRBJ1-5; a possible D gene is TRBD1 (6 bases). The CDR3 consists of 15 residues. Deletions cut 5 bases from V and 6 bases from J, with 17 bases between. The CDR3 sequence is CASSGRAGESQPQHF. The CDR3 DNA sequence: TGTGCCAGCAGTGGGAGGGCAGGGGAGAGTCAGCCCCAGCATTTT.

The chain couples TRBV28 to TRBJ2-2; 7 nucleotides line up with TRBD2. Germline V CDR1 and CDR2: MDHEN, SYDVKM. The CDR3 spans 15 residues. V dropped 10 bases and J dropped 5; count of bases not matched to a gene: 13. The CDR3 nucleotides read TGTGCCACTCTAACCCTCGGGGGAGGGACCGGGGAGCTGTTTTTT. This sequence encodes CATLTLGGGTGELFF.

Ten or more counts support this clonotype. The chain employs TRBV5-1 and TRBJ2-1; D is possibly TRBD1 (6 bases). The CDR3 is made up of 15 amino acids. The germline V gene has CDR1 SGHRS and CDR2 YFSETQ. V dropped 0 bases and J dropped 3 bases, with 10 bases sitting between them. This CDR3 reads CASSLGGHGYNEQFF. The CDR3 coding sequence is TGCGCCAGCAGCTTGGGGGGGCATGGCTACAATGAGCAGTTCTTC.

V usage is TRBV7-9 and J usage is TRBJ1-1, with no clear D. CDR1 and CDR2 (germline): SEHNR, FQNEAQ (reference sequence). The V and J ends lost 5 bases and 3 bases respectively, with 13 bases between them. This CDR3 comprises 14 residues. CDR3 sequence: CASSTGLLDTEAFF. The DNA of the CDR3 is TGTGCCAGCAGCACGGGCCTTCTGGACACTGAAGCTTTCTTT.

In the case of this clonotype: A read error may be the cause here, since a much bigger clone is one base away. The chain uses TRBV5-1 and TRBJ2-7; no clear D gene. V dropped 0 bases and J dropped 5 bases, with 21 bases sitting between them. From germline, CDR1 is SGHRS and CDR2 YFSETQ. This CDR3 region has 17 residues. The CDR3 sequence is CASSLVPRWTFLNEQYF. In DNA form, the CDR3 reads TGCGCCAGCAGCTTGGTTCCCCGGTGGACCTTTCTCAACGAGCAGTACTTC.

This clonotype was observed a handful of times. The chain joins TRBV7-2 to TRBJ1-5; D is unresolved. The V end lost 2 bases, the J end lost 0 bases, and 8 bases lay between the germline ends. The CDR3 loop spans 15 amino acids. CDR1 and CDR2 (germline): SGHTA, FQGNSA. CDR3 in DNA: TGTGCCAGCAGCTTATATGCATATAGCAATCAGCCCCAGCATTTT. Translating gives CASSLYAYSNQPQHF.

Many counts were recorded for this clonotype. CDR3 protein: CAWTSGHIAQYF. The CDR3 coding sequence is TGTGCCTGGACCTCGGGACATATAGCGCAGTATTTT. V gene TRBV30 combines with J gene TRBJ2-3; D is possibly TRBD1 (6 bases). Trimming removed 4 bases from V and 10 bases from J, with 15 bases in between. Germline CDR1 and CDR2: GTSNPN and SVGIG (reference sequence). This CDR3 contains 12 residues.

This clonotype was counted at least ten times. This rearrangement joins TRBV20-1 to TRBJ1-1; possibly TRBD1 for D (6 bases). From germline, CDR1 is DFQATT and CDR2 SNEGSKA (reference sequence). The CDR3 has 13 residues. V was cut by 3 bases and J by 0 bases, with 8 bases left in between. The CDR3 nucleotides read TGCAGTGCTAGCGCAGGGGTGAACACTGAAGCTTTCTTT. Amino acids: CSASAGVNTEAFF.

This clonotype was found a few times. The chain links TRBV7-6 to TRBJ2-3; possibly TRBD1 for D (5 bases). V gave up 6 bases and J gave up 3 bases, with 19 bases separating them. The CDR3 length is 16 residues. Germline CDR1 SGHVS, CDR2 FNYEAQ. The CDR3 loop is CASSRQGAVQTDTQYF. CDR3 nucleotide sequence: TGTGCCAGCAGTCGTCAGGGCGCCGTGCAAACAGATACGCAGTATTTT. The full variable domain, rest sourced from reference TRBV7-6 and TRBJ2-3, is GAGVSQSPRYKVTKRGQDVALRCDPISGHVSLYWYRQALGQGPEFLTYFNYEAQQDKSGLPNDRFSAERPEGSISTLTIQRTEQRDSAMYRCASSRQGAVQTDTQYFGPGTRLTVL.

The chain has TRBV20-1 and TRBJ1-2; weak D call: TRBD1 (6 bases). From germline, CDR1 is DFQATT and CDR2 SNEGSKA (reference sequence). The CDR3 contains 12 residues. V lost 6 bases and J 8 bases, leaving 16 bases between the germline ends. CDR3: CSARGGTGGYTF. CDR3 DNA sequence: TGCAGTGCAAGGGGGGGGACCGGGGGCTACACCTTC.

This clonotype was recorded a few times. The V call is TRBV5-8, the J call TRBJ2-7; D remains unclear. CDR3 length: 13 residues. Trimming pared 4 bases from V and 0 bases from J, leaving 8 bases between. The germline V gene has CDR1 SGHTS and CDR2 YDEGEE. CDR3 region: CASSAPSSYEQYF. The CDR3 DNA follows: TGTGCCAGCAGCGCTCCGAGCTCCTACGAGCAGTACTTC.

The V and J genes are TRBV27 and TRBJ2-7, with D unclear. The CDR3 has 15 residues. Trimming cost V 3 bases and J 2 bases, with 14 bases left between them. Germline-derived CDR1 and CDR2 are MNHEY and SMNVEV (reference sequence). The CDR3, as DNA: TGTGCCAGCAGTTTCACGGCCCATGCCACCTACGAGCAGTACTTC. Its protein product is CASSFTAHATYEQYF.

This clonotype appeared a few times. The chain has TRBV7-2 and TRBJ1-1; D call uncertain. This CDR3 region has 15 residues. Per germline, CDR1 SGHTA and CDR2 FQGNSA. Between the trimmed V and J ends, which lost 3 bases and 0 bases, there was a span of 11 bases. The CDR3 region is CASSFLGGMNTEAFF. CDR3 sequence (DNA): TGTGCCAGCAGCTTTCTGGGAGGTATGAACACTGAAGCTTTCTTT. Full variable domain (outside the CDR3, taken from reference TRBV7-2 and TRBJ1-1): GAGVSQSPSNKVTEKGKDVELRCDPISGHTALYWYRQSLGQGLEFLIYFQGNSAPDKSGLPSDRFSAERTGGSVSTLTIQRTQQEDSAVYLCASSFLGGMNTEAFFGQGTRLTVV.

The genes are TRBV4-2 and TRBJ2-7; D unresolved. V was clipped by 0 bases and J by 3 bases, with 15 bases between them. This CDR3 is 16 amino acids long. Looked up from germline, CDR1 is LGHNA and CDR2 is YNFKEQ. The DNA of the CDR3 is TGTGCCAGCAGCCAAGATACTTCAGGTCTAGGCTACGAGCAGTACTTC. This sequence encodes CASSQDTSGLGYEQYF.

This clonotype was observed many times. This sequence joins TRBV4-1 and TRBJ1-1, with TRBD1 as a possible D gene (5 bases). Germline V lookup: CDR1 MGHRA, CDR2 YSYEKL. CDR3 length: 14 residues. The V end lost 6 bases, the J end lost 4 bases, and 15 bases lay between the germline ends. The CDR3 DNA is TGCGCCAGCAGTCGTGAGGGGATCGGCACTGAAGCTTTCTTT. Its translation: CASSREGIGTEAFF.

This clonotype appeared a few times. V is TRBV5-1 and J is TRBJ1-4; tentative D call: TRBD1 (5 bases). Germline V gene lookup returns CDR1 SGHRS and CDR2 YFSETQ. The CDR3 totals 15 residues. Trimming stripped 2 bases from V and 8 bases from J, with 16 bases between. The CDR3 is CASSLLQGPGEKLFF. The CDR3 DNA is TGCGCCAGCAGCTTACTCCAGGGTCCAGGGGAAAAACTGTTTTTT.

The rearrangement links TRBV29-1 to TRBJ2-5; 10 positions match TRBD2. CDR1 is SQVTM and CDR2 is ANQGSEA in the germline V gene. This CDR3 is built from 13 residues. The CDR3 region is CGGASGGGETQYF. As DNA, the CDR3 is TGCGGGGGGGCTAGCGGGGGTGGAGAGACCCAGTACTTC. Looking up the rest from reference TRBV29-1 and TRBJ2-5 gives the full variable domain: SAVISQKPSRDICQRGTSLTIQCQVDSQVTMMFWYRQQPGQSLTLIATANQGSEATYESGFVIDKFPISRPNLTFSTLTVSNMSPEDSSIYLCGGASGGGETQYFGPGTRLLVL.

For the CDR3, the DNA is TGTGCCAGCAGTTCCCCGGGACTAGCGGGAGCGGAGACCCAGTACTTC. Amino acids: CASSSPGLAGAETQYF. V and J are TRBV6-2 or TRBV6-3 and TRBJ2-5, with 14 bases that match TRBD2. J was trimmed by 5 bases and V by 4 bases; bases with no gene match: 6. Germline values: CDR1 MNHEY, CDR2 SVGEGT. This CDR3 has 16 residues.

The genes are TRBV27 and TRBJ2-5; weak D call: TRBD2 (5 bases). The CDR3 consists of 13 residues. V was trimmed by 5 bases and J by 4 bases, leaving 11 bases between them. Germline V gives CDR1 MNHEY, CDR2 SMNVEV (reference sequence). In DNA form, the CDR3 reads TGTGCCAGCAGTACCACTAGATTAGAGACCCAGTACTTC. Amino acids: CASSTTRLETQYF.

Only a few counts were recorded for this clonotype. The CDR3 region is CASTLQGAQTEAFF. The CDR3 nucleotides read TGCGCCAGCACGTTACAGGGGGCGCAGACTGAAGCTTTCTTT. The chain uses TRBV5-1 and TRBJ1-1, with 9 bases lining up with TRBD1. Per germline, CDR1 SGHRS and CDR2 YFSETQ. Germline trimming cut 6 bases from V and 5 bases from J; bases unmatched to any gene: 8. The length of the CDR3 is 14 residues.

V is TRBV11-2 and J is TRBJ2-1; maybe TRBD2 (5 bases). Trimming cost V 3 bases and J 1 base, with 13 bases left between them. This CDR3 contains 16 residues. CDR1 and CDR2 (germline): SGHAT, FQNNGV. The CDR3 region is CASSFLTGESYNEQFF. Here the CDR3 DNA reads TGTGCCAGCAGCTTCCTAACTGGGGAGTCCTACAATGAGCAGTTCTTC.

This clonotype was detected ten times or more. CDR3 in DNA: TGCAGCGTTGAAGGGTCGGACAGCCAAGAGACCCAGTACTTC. The encoded protein is CSVEGSDSQETQYF. The genes are TRBV29-1 and TRBJ2-5, with TRBD1 as a possible D gene (6 bases). Per germline, CDR1 SQVTM and CDR2 ANQGSEA. Between the trimmed V and J ends, which lost 1 base and 1 base, there was a span of 10 bases. This CDR3 is built from 14 residues.

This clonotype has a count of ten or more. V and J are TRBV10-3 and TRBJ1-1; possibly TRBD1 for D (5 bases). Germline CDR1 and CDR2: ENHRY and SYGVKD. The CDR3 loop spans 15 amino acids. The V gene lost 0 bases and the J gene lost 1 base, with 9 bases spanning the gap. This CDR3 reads CAISESRGQNTEAFF. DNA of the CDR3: TGTGCCATCAGTGAGTCAAGGGGCCAGAACACTGAAGCTTTCTTT.

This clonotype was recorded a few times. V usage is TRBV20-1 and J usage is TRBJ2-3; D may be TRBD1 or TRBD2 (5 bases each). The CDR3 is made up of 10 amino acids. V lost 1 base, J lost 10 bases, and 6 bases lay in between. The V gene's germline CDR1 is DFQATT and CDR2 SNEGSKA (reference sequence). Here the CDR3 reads CSARVGAQYF. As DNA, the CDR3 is TGCAGTGCTAGAGTGGGGGCGCAGTATTTT.

The CDR3 sequence: CASSKGHDEQYF. CDR3 sequence (DNA): TGTGCCAGCAGCAAAGGACACGACGAGCAGTACTTC. The V call is TRBV21-1, the J call TRBJ2-7. TRBV21-1 is a pseudogene locus. This CDR3 region has 12 residues.